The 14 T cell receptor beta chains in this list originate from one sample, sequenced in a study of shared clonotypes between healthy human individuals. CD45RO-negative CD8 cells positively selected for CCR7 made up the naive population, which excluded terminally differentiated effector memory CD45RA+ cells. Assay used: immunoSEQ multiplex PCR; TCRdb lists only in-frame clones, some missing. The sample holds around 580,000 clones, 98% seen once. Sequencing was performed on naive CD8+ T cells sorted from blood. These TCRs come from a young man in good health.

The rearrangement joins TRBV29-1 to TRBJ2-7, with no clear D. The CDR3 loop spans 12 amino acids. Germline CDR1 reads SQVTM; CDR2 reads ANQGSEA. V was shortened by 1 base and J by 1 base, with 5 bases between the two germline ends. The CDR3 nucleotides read TGCAGCGTTGAAGCGGAATCCTACGAGCAGTACTTC. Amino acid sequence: CSVEAESYEQYF.

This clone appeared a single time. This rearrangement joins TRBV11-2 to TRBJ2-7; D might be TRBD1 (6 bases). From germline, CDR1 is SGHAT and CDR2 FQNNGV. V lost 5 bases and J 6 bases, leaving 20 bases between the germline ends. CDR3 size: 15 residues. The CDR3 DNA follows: TGTGCCAGCAGCGCCGGTTGGGGGCTGGGGTTCGAGCAGTACTTC. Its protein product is CASSAGWGLGFEQYF.

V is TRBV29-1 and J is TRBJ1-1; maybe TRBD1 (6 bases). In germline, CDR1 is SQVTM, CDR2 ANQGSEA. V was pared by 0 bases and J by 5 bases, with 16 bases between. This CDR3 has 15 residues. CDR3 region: CSVEEGVGGITEAFF. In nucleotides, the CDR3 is TGCAGCGTTGAAGAAGGTGTAGGGGGGATTACTGAAGCTTTCTTT. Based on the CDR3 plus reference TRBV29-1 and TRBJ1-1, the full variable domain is SAVISQKPSRDICQRGTSLTIQCQVDSQVTMMFWYRQQPGQSLTLIATANQGSEATYESGFVIDKFPISRPNLTFSTLTVSNMSPEDSSIYLCSVEEGVGGITEAFFGQGTRLTVV.

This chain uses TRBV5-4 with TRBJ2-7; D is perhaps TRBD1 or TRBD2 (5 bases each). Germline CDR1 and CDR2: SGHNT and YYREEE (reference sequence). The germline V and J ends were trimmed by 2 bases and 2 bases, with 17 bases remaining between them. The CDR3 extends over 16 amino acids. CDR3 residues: CASSFRGAYYAYEQYF. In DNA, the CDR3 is TGTGCCAGCAGCTTTCGAGGGGCTTATTATGCCTACGAGCAGTACTTC.

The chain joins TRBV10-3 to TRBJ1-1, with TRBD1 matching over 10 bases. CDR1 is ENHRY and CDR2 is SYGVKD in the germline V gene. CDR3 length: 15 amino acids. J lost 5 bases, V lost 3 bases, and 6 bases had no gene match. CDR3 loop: CAISDRDRGRTEAFF. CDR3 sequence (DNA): TGTGCCATCAGTGATCGGGACAGGGGCCGGACTGAAGCTTTCTTT.

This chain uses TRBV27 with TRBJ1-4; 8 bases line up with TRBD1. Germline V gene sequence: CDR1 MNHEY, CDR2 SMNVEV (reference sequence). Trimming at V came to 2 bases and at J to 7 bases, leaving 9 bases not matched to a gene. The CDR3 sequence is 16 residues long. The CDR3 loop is CASSLQGAEYGEKLFF. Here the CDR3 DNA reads TGTGCCAGCAGTTTACAGGGGGCGGAATACGGTGAAAAACTGTTTTTT.

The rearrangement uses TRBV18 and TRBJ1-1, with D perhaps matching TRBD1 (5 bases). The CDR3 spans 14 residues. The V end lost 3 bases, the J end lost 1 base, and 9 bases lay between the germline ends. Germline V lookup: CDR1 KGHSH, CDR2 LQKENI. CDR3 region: CASSPSGGNTEAFF. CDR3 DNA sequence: TGTGCCAGCTCACCCTCCGGGGGGAACACTGAAGCTTTCTTT.

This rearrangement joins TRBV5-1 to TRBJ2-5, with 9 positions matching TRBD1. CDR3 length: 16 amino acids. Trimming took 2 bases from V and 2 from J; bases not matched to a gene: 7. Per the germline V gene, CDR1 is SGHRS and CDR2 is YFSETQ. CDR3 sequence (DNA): TGCGCCAGCAGCTTAGGGGACAGGGAAGGGCAAGAGACCCAGTACTTC. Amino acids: CASSLGDREGQETQYF. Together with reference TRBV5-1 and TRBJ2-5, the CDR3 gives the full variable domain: KAGVTQTPRYLIKTRGQQVTLSCSPISGHRSVSWYQQTPGQGLQFLFEYFSETQRNKGNFPGRFSGRQFSNSRSEMNVSTLELGDSALYLCASSLGDREGQETQYFGPGTRLLVL.

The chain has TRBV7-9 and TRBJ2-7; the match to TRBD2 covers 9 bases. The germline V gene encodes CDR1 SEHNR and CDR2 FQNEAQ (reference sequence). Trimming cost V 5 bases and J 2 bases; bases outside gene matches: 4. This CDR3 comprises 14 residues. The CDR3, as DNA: TGTGCCAGCAGCCATCCTAGCGGGACCTACGAGCAGTACTTC. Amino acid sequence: CASSHPSGTYEQYF.

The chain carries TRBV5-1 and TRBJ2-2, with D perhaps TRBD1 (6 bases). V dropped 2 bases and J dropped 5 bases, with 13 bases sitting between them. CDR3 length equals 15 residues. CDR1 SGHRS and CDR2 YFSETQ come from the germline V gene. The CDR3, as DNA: TGCGCCAGCAGCTTCTATTCAGGGGAAACCGGGGAGCTGTTTTTT. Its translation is CASSFYSGETGELFF.

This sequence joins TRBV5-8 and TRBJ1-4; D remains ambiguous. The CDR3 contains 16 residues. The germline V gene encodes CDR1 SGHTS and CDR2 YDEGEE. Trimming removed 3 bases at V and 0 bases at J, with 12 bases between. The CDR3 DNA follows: TGTGCCAGCAGCTCCGGTAAAGTAGCAACTAATGAAAAACTGTTTTTT. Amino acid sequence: CASSSGKVATNEKLFF.

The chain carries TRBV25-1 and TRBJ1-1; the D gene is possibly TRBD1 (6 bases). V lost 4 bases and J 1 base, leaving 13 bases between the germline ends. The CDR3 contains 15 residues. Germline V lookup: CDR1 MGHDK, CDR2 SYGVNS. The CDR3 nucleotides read TGTGCCAGCAGTGCCGATCGGGGGCGGAACACTGAAGCTTTCTTT. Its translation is CASSADRGRNTEAFF.

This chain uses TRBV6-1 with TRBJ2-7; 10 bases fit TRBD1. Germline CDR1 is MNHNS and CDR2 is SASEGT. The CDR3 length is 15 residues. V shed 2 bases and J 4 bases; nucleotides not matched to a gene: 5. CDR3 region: CASSELGQGHYEQYF. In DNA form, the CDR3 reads TGTGCCAGCAGTGAACTGGGACAGGGGCATTACGAGCAGTACTTC.

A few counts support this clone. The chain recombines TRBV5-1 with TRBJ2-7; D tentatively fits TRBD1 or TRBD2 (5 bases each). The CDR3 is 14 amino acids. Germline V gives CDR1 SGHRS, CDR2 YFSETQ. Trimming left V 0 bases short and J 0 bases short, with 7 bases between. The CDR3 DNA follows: TGCGCCAGCAGCTTGGGGGACGGCTCCTACGAGCAGTACTTC. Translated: CASSLGDGSYEQYF.